The next 25 T cell receptor beta chains were all read from a single sample in a study of regulatory T cells in long-lasting Graves disease. This sample's time point: newly diagnosed GD, antithyroid drugs for less than 3 months. The TCR library used RNA extracted from PBMCs. Relying on iRepertoire HTBI primers and Arm-PCR of CDR3 regions, the team built TCR beta libraries. TCRdb redid the calling of the multiplex PCR reads with MiXCR, one entry per CDR3 protein. The table has 400,000 to 500,000 distinct CDR3 sequences, about 15% seen once. The same data also went into a second study, on T cells in Graves' hyperthyroidism and ophthalmopathy.

Sequenced here: peripheral blood mononuclear cells (PBMCs), sampled at new diagnosis, from a patient treated with antithyroid drugs. These receptors were obtained from a woman under 40 with Graves disease.

This clonotype was counted ten times or more. The rearrangement uses TRBV2 and TRBJ2-1; no reliable D call. V was cut by 3 bases and J by 6 bases, with 6 bases left in between. The CDR3 length is 12 residues. Germline V gene data show CDR1 as SNHLY and CDR2 as FYNNEI. As DNA, the CDR3 is TGTGCCAGCAGTGAGTTAAGCAATGAGCAGTTCTTC. It codes for CASSELSNEQFF. Full variable domain (missing parts from reference TRBV2 and TRBJ2-1): EPEVTQTPSHQVTQMGQEVILRCVPISNHLYFYWYRQILGQKVEFLVSFYNNEISEKSEIFDDQFSVERPDGSNFTLKIRSTKLEDSAMYFCASSELSNEQFFGPGTRLTVL.

This clonotype was found many times. This rearrangement joins TRBV28 to TRBJ2-7; TRBD1 agrees at 9 bases. Per the germline V gene, CDR1 is MDHEN and CDR2 is SYDVKM. The J segment lost 3 bases and the V segment lost 7 bases, leaving 4 bases of the junction unmatched. CDR3 length: 13 residues. The CDR3 DNA reads TGTGCCAGCACGACAGGGGGTCGCTACGAGCAGTACTTC. The encoded protein is CASTTGGRYEQYF.

This chain joins TRBV25-1 and TRBJ1-1; D unresolved. The CDR3 spans 14 residues. V dropped 6 bases and J dropped 4 bases, with 15 bases sitting between them. CDR1 and CDR2 (germline): MGHDK, SYGVNS. CDR3 loop: CASRVGGWGTEAFF. The CDR3 DNA sequence: TGTGCCAGCAGAGTAGGCGGATGGGGCACTGAAGCTTTCTTT.

The rearrangement joins TRBV14 to TRBJ2-3; TRBD1 aligns across 9 bases. The CDR3 is 16 amino acids. CDR1 is SGHDN, CDR2 FVKESK, per germline. V lost 3 bases, J lost 6 bases, and 10 bases stayed unmatched. In DNA, the CDR3 is TGTGCCAGCAGCCACCTAACAGGGGGCAGGTTGGATACGCAGTATTTT. Translating it yields CASSHLTGGRLDTQYF.

This clonotype has more than one count but fewer than ten. J is TRBJ1-5 and V is TRBV4-1; D perhaps matches TRBD1 (6 bases). Germline CDR1 MGHRA, CDR2 YSYEKL. Trimming took 0 bases from V and 0 from J, leaving 15 bases between them. The CDR3 extends over 18 amino acids. The CDR3, as DNA: TGCGCCAGCAGCCAAGATATAGGACAGCCCTATAGCAATCAGCCCCAGCATTTT. This codes for CASSQDIGQPYSNQPQHF.

This clonotype was picked up many times. This chain connects TRBV27 to TRBJ2-7; 10 nucleotides line up with TRBD1. The J segment lost 6 bases and the V segment lost 3 bases, leaving 11 bases of the junction unmatched. The length of the CDR3 is 16 residues. Germline CDR1 reads MNHEY; CDR2 reads SMNVEV (reference sequence). The CDR3 sequence: CASSFGVGQGFGEQYF. CDR3 nucleotides: TGTGCCAGCAGTTTTGGTGTGGGACAGGGGTTCGGCGAGCAGTACTTC.

The chain joins TRBV6-5 to TRBJ1-2; 7 bases fit TRBD1. This CDR3 is 15 amino acids long. Per germline, CDR1 MNHEY and CDR2 SVGAGI. The ends lost 2 bases at V and 4 bases at J; junction bases unmatched: 7. In DNA, the CDR3 is TGTGCCAGCAGTTACCAGCCGACAGGGATCTATGGCTACACCTTC. It specifies CASSYQPTGIYGYTF.

This clonotype came up many times. CDR3 sequence: CASSYPLTGREGRGETQYF. CDR3 bases: TGTGCCAGCAGTTACCCCCTAACCGGGCGGGAGGGTCGTGGTGAGACCCAGTACTTC. The chain combines TRBV28 with TRBJ2-5; 9 positions agree with TRBD2. The germline V gene encodes CDR1 MDHEN and CDR2 SYDVKM. With V trimmed by 4 bases and J by 5 bases, 20 bases remained unmatched. The CDR3 is 19 residues long.

This clonotype was counted only a few times. The chain has TRBV25-1 and TRBJ1-1, with a tentative D call TRBD1 (5 bases). The V end lost 5 bases, the J end lost 5 bases, and 15 bases lay between the germline ends. There are 14 residues in the CDR3. Germline CDR1 is MGHDK and CDR2 is SYGVNS. The CDR3 DNA follows: TGTGCCAGCAGTCTCGTAGGGGCAGCAACTGAAGCTTTCTTT. Protein product: CASSLVGAATEAFF.

In this sample, this clonotype turned up a few times. V usage is TRBV5-4 and J usage is TRBJ2-2; 8 positions agree with TRBD1. The CDR3 loop spans 18 amino acids. The germline CDR1 and CDR2 sequences are SGHNT and YYREEE (reference sequence). Trimming at V came to 4 bases and at J to 3 bases, leaving 14 bases not matched to a gene. Here the CDR3 reads CASSPRTGYGRDTGELFF. CDR3 coding DNA: TGTGCCAGCAGCCCTAGGACAGGGTACGGACGGGACACCGGGGAGCTGTTTTTT.

This clonotype has a count of ten or more. The chain combines TRBV4-1 with TRBJ2-5; TRBD2 aligns across 7 bases. V lost 0 bases to trimming and J lost 2 bases; unmatched junction nucleotides: 12. Germline loops: CDR1 MGHRA, CDR2 YSYEKL. The CDR3 consists of 18 residues. CDR3 in amino acids: CASSQDSVGLAEQETQYF. The CDR3 DNA is TGCGCCAGCAGCCAAGATTCGGTTGGGCTAGCGGAACAAGAGACCCAGTACTTC.

A note on this clonotype: Just one base apart from a much larger clone, this may be a read error. This chain links TRBV5-1 with TRBJ2-3, with D possibly TRBD1 on 5 matching bases. The CDR3 contains 16 residues. Trimming stripped 7 bases from V and 0 bases from J, with 18 bases between. From germline, CDR1 is SGHRS and CDR2 YFSETQ. The CDR3 bases are TGCGCCAGCGCCCGAGCCGACAGTACTAGCACAGATACGCAGTATTTT. As protein: CASARADSTSTDTQYF.

This clonotype was seen a few times. The gene calls are TRBV24-1 and TRBJ2-1; TRBD2 is a possible D gene (6 bases). Germline CDR1 is KGHDR and CDR2 is SFDVKD. Between the trimmed V and J ends, which lost 5 bases and 2 bases, there was a span of 12 bases. The CDR3 sequence is 15 residues long. The DNA of the CDR3 is TGTGCCACCAGTGTCGGTACTAGCCCCTACAATGAGCAGTTCTTC. The encoded protein is CATSVGTSPYNEQFF.

This clonotype was recorded at least ten times. The chain employs TRBV28 and TRBJ2-7; TRBD1 aligns across 7 bases. Unmatched junction bases numbered 4, after V lost 6 bases and J lost 5 bases. The CDR3 is 12 residues long. Germline CDR1 MDHEN, CDR2 SYDVKM. For the CDR3, the DNA is TGTGCCAGCAGCACCGGGACAGACGAGCAGTACTTC. Protein sequence: CASSTGTDEQYF.

This clonotype showed up just a few times. This chain connects TRBV5-1 to TRBJ2-1, with D perhaps given as TRBD1 or TRBD2 (5 bases each). Germline lookup yields CDR1 SGHRS and CDR2 YFSETQ. The CDR3 is 12 residues long. The V gene lost 4 bases and the J gene lost 9 bases, with 11 bases spanning the gap. CDR3 nucleotides: TGCGCCAGCAGCACGGGGCGGGTTGAGCAGTTCTTC. Amino acid sequence: CASSTGRVEQFF.

This chain connects TRBV20-1 to TRBJ1-1; D possibly corresponds to TRBD1 (5 bases). Germline CDR1 reads DFQATT; CDR2 reads SNEGSKA (reference sequence). This CDR3 region has 15 residues. Trimming left V 0 bases short and J 0 bases short, with 11 bases between. The CDR3 DNA reads TGCAGTGCTAGAGATCCAGGGACCATGAACACTGAAGCTTTCTTT. It yields the protein CSARDPGTMNTEAFF.

The table lists this clonotype with many counts. This sequence joins TRBV7-9 and TRBJ2-7; D call uncertain. The ends were cut back, 11 bases at V and 2 bases at J, with 13 bases in the middle. Germline values: CDR1 SEHNR, CDR2 FQNEAQ (reference sequence). The CDR3 runs to 12 residues. The CDR3 DNA reads as TGTGCCGCCGGGCAGCTGACCTACGAGCAGTACTTC. This gives the protein CAAGQLTYEQYF.

This clonotype appeared many times. V gene TRBV12-3 or TRBV12-4 combines with J gene TRBJ2-1, with 15 bases aligning to TRBD2. The junction had 15 bases not matched to a gene; V was cut back by 0 bases and J by 3 bases. The CDR3 totals 22 residues. As DNA, the CDR3 is TGTGCCAGCAGTTTAGCCTCTTGGGGACTAGCGGGAGGACCCTCGGGCTACAATGAGCAGTTCTTC. Protein: CASSLASWGLAGGPSGYNEQFF.

Many counts were recorded for this clonotype. This chain links TRBV5-1 with TRBJ2-1; TRBD2 aligns across 14 bases. Germline V gene sequence: CDR1 SGHRS, CDR2 YFSETQ. CDR3 size: 15 residues. With V trimmed by 4 bases and J by 9 bases, 6 bases remained unmatched. The CDR3 protein is CASSPGLAGVGEQFF. CDR3 DNA: TGCGCCAGCAGCCCGGGACTAGCGGGAGTGGGTGAGCAGTTCTTC.

This clonotype came up many times. The V and J genes are TRBV11-2 and TRBJ2-3; a weak D match, TRBD2 (5 bases). V was shortened by 0 bases and J by 11 bases, with 12 bases between the two germline ends. Per the germline V gene, CDR1 is SGHAT and CDR2 is FQNNGV. The length of the CDR3 is 13 residues. The CDR3 reads CASSLDRTPEQYF. Here the CDR3 DNA reads TGTGCCAGCAGCTTAGACCGGACTCCTGAGCAGTATTTT.

This clonotype has at least ten counts. One end of the junction is discordant with germline, which a read error may explain. The V and J genes are TRBV9 and TRBJ1-1, with TRBD1 as a possible D gene (5 bases). This CDR3 spans 14 amino acids. Germline CDR1 reads SGDLS; CDR2 reads YYNGEE. Written as DNA, the CDR3 is TGTGCCAGCAGTGTAGCCTCAGGGAATACTGAAGCTTTCTTT. It codes for CASSVASGNTEAFF.

The rearrangement links TRBV2 to TRBJ2-1, with D possibly being TRBD1 or TRBD2 (5 bases each). Germline assignment: CDR1 SNHLY and CDR2 FYNNEI. The CDR3 contains 11 residues. CDR3 coding DNA: TGTGGGGGCGGGTTGAGTAATGAGCAGTTCTTC. Residues: CGGGLSNEQFF.

This clonotype has a handful of counts. The chain employs TRBV24-1 and TRBJ1-5; D is perhaps TRBD1 (5 bases). From germline, CDR1 is KGHDR and CDR2 SFDVKD. CDR3 length: 13 amino acids. Deletions cut 9 bases from V and 4 bases from J, with 12 bases between. DNA for the CDR3: TGTGCCACCGGCCCCCAGGGAAATCAGCCCCAGCATTTT. Amino acids: CATGPQGNQPQHF.

This clonotype was observed at least ten times. At one end, the junction sequence differs from germline, possibly due to a read error. The V and J genes are TRBV5-1 and TRBJ2-1, with 9 bases lining up with TRBD1. Germline values: CDR1 SGHRS, CDR2 YFSETQ. CDR3 length: 14 residues. The CDR3 bases are TGTGCCAGCAGCTGGGACAGGGTTTCCAATGAGCAGTTCTTC. Protein product: CASSWDRVSNEQFF.

This chain connects TRBV9 to TRBJ1-4, with unresolved D. V gave up 2 bases and J gave up 0 bases, with 8 bases separating them. The germline V gene encodes CDR1 SGDLS and CDR2 YYNGEE. The CDR3 runs 15 residues. CDR3 region: CASSVAHATNEKLFF. The CDR3 nucleotides read TGTGCCAGCAGCGTCGCCCATGCAACTAATGAAAAACTGTTTTTT.